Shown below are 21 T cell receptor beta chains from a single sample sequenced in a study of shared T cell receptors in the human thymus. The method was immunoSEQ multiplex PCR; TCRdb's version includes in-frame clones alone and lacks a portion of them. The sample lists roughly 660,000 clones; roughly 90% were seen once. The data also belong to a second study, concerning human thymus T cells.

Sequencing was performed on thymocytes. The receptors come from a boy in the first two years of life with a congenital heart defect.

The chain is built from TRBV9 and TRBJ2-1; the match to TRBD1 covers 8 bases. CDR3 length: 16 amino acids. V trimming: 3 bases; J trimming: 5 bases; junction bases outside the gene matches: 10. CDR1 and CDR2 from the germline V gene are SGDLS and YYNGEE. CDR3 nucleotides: TGTGCCAGCAGCGAGCATTGGACAGGGCTTGACAATGAGCAGTTCTTC. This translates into CASSEHWTGLDNEQFF.

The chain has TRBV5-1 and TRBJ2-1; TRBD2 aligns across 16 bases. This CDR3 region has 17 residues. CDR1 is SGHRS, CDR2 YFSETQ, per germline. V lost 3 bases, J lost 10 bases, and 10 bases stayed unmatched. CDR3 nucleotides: TGCGCCAGCAGCTCAGGGACTAGCGGGAGGGCCGGGAAAGAGCAGTTCTTC. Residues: CASSSGTSGRAGKEQFF.

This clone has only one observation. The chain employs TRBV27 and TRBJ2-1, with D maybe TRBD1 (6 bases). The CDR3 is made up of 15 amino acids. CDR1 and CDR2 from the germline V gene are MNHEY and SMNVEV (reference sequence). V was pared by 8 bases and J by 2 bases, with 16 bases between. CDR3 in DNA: TGTGCCAGCGGCGCCCCCCGGGACACCTACAATGAGCAGTTCTTC. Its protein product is CASGAPRDTYNEQFF.

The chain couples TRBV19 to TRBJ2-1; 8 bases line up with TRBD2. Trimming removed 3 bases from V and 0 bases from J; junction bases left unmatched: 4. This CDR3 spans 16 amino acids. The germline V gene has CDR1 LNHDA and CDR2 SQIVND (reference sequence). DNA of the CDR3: TGTGCCAGTAGTATCAGGGGACTAGGCTCCTACAATGAGCAGTTCTTC. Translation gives CASSIRGLGSYNEQFF.

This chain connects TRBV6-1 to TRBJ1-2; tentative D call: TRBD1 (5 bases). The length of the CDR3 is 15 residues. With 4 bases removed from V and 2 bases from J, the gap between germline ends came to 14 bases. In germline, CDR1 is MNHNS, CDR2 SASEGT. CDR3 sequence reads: CASSGGDGPNYGYTF. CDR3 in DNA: TGTGCCAGCAGTGGGGGGGACGGTCCGAACTATGGCTACACCTTC.

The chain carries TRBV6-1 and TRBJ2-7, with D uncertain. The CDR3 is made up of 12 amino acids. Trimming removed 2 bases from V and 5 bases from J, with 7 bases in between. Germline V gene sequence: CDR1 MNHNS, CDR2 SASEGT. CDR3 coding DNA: TGTGCCAGCAGTGAAAGGCTAGACGAGCAGTACTTC. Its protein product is CASSERLDEQYF.

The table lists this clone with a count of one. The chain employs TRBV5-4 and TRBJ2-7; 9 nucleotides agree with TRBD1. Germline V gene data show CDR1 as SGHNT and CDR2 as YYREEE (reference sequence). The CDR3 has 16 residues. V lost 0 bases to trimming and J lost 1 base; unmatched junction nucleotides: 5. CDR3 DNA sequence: TGTGCCAGCAGCTTGGAAGGGACAGGGTTTTCCTACGAGCAGTACTTC. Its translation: CASSLEGTGFSYEQYF.

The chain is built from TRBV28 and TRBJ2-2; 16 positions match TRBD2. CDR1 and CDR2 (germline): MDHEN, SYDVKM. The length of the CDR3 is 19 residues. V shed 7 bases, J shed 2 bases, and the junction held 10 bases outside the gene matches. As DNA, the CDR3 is TGTGCCAGCAAACGACCGGGACTAGCGGGAGGGCCCAACACCGGGGAGCTGTTTTTT. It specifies CASKRPGLAGGPNTGELFF.

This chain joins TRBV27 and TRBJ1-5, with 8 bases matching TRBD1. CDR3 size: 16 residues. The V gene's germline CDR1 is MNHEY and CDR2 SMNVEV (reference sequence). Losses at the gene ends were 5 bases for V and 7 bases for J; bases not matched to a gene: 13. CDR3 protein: CASSPVRGRRDQPQHF. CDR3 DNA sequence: TGTGCCAGCAGTCCCGTCAGGGGGCGAAGAGACCAGCCCCAGCATTTT.

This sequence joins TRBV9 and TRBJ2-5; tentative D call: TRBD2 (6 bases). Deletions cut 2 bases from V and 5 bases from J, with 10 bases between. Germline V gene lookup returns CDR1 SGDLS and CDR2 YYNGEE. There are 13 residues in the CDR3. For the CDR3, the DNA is TGTGCCAGCAGCGTCGGGGCGGGGGAGACCCAGTACTTC. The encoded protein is CASSVGAGETQYF.

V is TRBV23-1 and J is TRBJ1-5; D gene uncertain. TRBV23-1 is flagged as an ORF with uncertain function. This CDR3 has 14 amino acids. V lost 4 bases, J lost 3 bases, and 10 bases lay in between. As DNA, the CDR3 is TGCGCCAGCAGTCGAGCGGACCCCAATCAGCCCCAGCATTTT. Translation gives CASSRADPNQPQHF.

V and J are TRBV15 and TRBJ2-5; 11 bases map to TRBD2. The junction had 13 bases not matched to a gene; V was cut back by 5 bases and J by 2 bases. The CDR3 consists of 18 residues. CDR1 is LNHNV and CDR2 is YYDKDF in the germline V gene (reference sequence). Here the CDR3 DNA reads TGTGCCACCAGCGGGACCTTCTCTAGCGGGAGGATTCAAGAGACCCAGTACTTC. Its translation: CATSGTFSSGRIQETQYF.

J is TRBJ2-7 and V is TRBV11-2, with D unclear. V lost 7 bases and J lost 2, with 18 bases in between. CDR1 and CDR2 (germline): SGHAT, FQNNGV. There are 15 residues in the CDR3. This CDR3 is CASNASPGRPYEQYF. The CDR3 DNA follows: TGTGCCAGCAACGCGTCCCCGGGTCGACCCTACGAGCAGTACTTC. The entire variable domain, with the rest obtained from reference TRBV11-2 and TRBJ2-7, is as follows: EAGVAQSPRYKIIEKRQSVAFWCNPISGHATLYWYQQILGQGPKLLIQFQNNGVVDDSQLPKDRFSAERLKGVDSTLKIQPAKLEDSAVYLCASNASPGRPYEQYFGPGTRLTVT.

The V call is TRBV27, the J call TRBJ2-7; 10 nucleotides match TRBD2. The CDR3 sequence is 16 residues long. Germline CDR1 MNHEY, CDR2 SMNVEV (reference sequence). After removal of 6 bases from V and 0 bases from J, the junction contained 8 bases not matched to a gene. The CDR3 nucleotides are TGTGCCAGCAGCCAGAAGGGACTAGCGAACTCCTACGAGCAGTACTTC. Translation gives CASSQKGLANSYEQYF.

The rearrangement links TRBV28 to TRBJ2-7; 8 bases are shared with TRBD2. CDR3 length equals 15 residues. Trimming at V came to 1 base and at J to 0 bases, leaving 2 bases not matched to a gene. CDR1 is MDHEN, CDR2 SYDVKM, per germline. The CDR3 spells CASSLSAGGSYEQYF. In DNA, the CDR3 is TGTGCCAGCAGTTTATCGGCGGGAGGCTCCTACGAGCAGTACTTC. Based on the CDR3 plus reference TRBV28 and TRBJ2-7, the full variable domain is DVKVTQSSRYLVKRTGEKVFLECVQDMDHENMFWYRQDPGLGLRLIYFSYDVKMKEKGDIPEGYSVSREKKERFSLILESASTNQTSMYLCASSLSAGGSYEQYFGPGTRLTVT.

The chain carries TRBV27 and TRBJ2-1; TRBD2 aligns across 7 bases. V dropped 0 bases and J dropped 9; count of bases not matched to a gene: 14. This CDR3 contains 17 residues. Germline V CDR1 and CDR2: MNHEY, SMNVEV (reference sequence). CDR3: CASSLSIRGGGVGEQFF. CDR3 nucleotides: TGTGCCAGCAGTTTATCGATAAGAGGTGGGGGGGTGGGTGAGCAGTTCTTC.

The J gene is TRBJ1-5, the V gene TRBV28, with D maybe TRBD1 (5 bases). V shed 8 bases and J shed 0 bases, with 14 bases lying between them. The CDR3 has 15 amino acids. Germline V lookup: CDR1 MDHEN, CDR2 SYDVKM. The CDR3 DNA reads TGTGCCAGCGGGGGGGGGAACCATAGCAATCAGCCCCAGCATTTT. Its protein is CASGGGNHSNQPQHF. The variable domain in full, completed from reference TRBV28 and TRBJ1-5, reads DVKVTQSSRYLVKRTGEKVFLECVQDMDHENMFWYRQDPGLGLRLIYFSYDVKMKEKGDIPEGYSVSREKKERFSLILESASTNQTSMYLCASGGGNHSNQPQHFGDGTRLSIL.

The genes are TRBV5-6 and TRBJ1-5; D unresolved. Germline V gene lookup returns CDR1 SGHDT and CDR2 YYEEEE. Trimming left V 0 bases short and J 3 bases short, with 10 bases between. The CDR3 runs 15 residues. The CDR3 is CASSLGTGFNQPQHF. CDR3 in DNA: TGTGCCAGCAGCTTGGGTACGGGGTTCAATCAGCCCCAGCATTTT.

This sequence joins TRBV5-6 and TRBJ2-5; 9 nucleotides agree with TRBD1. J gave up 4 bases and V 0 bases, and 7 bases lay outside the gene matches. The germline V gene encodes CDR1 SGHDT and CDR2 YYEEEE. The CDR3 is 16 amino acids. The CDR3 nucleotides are TGTGCCAGCAGCTTGGTTGGACAGGGGACCTTAGAGACCCAGTACTTC. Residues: CASSLVGQGTLETQYF. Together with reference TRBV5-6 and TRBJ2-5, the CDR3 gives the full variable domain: DAGVTQSPTHLIKTRGQQVTLRCSPKSGHDTVSWYQQALGQGPQFIFQYYEEEERQRGNFPDRFSGHQFPNYSSELNVNALLLGDSALYLCASSLVGQGTLETQYFGPGTRLLVL.

The CDR3 is CASPRDRDGGANTEAFF. In nucleotides, the CDR3 is TGTGCCAGCCCCCGGGACAGGGACGGAGGGGCGAACACTGAAGCTTTCTTT. J is TRBJ1-1 and V is TRBV28; 9 nucleotides agree with TRBD1. Germline assignment: CDR1 MDHEN and CDR2 SYDVKM. This CDR3 has 17 amino acids. V trimming: 8 bases; J trimming: 1 base; junction bases outside the gene matches: 14.

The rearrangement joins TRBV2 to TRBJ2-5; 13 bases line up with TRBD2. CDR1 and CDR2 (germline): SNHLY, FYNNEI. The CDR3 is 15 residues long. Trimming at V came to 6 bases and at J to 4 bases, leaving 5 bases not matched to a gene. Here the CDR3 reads CASRSWTSGRETQYF. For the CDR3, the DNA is TGTGCCAGCAGATCCTGGACTAGCGGGAGAGAGACCCAGTACTTC. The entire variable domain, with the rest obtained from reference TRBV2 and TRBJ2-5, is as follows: EPEVTQTPSHQVTQMGQEVILRCVPISNHLYFYWYRQILGQKVEFLVSFYNNEISEKSEIFDDQFSVERPDGSNFTLKIRSTKLEDSAMYFCASRSWTSGRETQYFGPGTRLLVL.